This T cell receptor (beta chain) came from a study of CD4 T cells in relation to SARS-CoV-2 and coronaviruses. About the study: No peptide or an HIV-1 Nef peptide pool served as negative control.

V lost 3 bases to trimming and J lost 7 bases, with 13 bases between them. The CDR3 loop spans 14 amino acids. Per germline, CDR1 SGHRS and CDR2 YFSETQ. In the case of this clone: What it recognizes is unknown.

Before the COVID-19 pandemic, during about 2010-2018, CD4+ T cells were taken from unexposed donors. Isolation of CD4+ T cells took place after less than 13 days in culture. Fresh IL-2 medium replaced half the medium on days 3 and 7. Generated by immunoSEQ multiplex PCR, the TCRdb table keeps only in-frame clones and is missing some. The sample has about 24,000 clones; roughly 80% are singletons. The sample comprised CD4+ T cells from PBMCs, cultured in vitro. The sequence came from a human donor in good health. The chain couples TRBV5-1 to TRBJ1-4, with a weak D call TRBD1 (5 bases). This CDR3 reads CASSSGARAEKLFF. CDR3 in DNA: TGCGCCAGCAGCTCCGGGGCGAGGGCTGAAAAACTGTTTTTT.